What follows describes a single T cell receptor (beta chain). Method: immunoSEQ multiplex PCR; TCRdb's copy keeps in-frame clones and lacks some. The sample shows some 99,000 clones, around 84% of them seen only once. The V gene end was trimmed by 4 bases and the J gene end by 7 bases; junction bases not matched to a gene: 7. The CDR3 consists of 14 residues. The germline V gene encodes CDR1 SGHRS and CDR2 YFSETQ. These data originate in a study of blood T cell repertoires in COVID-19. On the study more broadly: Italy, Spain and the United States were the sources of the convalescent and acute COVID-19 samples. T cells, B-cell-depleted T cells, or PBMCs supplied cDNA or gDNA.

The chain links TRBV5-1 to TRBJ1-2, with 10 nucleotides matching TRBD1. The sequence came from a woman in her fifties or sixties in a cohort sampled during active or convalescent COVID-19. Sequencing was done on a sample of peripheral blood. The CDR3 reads CASSPGTGVFGYTF. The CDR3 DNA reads TGCGCCAGCAGCCCCGGGACAGGGGTGTTTGGCTACACCTTC.